The 15 T cell receptor beta chains given below trace back to one sample, sequenced in a study of shared clonotypes between healthy human individuals. Naive CD8 isolation took CD45RO-negative cells positively selected for CCR7 and excluded terminally differentiated effector memory CD45RA+ cells. Repertoires were generated with immunoSEQ multiplex PCR, while TCRdb's copy carries only in-frame clones and drops some. The table includes about 610,000 clones, approximately 96% detected once. What was sequenced was naive CD8+ T cells sorted from blood. The source of these receptors is a woman aged 25 to 39 in good health.

This chain joins TRBV28 and TRBJ1-6; D gene uncertain. This CDR3 is 10 amino acids long. Germline CDR1 and CDR2: MDHEN and SYDVKM. V lost 3 bases and J 14 bases, leaving 5 bases between the germline ends. The CDR3 region has the DNA TGTGCCAGCAGTTTTCGTACCCTCCACTTT. Translating gives CASSFRTLHF. The whole variable domain, filled in from reference TRBV28 and TRBJ1-6, reads DVKVTQSSRYLVKRTGEKVFLECVQDMDHENMFWYRQDPGLGLRLIYFSYDVKMKEKGDIPEGYSVSREKKERFSLILESASTNQTSMYLCASSFRTLHFGNGTRLTVT.

The chain recombines TRBV4-1 with TRBJ1-1; D is uncertain. V lost 3 bases, J lost 0 bases, and 11 bases lay in between. Germline assignment: CDR1 MGHRA and CDR2 YSYEKL. This CDR3 has 15 residues. DNA of the CDR3: TGCGCCAGCAGCCAGGGCGGATGGGTGAACACTGAAGCTTTCTTT. As protein: CASSQGGWVNTEAFF.

The V and J genes are TRBV6-4 and TRBJ1-1; D might be TRBD1 (5 bases). The CDR3 runs to 12 residues. Germline lookup yields CDR1 MRHNA and CDR2 SNTAGT. V was trimmed by 8 bases and J by 4 bases, leaving 11 bases between them. In nucleotides, the CDR3 is TGTGCCAGCCGGGACGGGGGCACTGAAGCTTTCTTT. Its protein product is CASRDGGTEAFF.

The CDR3 bases are TGTGCCAGCAGTTTAAGGCAGGGCGCTAGCACAGATACGCAGTATTTT. Protein: CASSLRQGASTDTQYF. This sequence joins TRBV28 and TRBJ2-3; tentatively, D is TRBD1 (5 bases). The CDR3 spans 16 residues. Trimming removed 2 bases from V and 0 bases from J, with 12 bases in between. Germline CDR1 MDHEN, CDR2 SYDVKM.

The chain carries TRBV7-9 and TRBJ2-3, with 14 positions matching TRBD2. The CDR3 spans 16 residues. From germline, CDR1 is SEHNR and CDR2 FQNEAQ (reference sequence). V dropped 5 bases and J dropped 5; count of bases not matched to a gene: 6. This chain's CDR3 is CASSTRLAGGQDTQYF. The CDR3 DNA follows: TGTGCCAGCAGCACCCGACTAGCGGGAGGGCAAGATACGCAGTATTTT.

The chain joins TRBV5-1 to TRBJ1-1, with no clear D. V was shortened by 3 bases and J by 4 bases, with 13 bases between the two germline ends. From germline, CDR1 is SGHRS and CDR2 YFSETQ. The length of the CDR3 is 14 residues. CDR3 in DNA: TGCGCCAGCAGCTCCCGAGGCCCGTCCACTGAAGCTTTCTTT. Translated, it gives CASSSRGPSTEAFF.

The chain combines TRBV6-5 with TRBJ2-5, with no clear D. Looked up from germline, CDR1 is MNHEY and CDR2 is SVGAGI. This CDR3 comprises 15 residues. Trimming cost V 6 bases and J 1 base, with 15 bases left between them. CDR3 protein: CASSGTPGLQETQYF. DNA for the CDR3: TGTGCCAGCAGCGGTACTCCGGGCCTCCAAGAGACCCAGTACTTC.

The chain links TRBV28 to TRBJ2-7; no firm D call. The germline V gene has CDR1 MDHEN and CDR2 SYDVKM. The V gene lost 3 bases and the J gene lost 7 bases, with 13 bases spanning the gap. The CDR3 runs 13 residues. CDR3 residues: CASSLGGAGEQYF. In DNA form, the CDR3 reads TGTGCCAGCAGTTTGGGCGGCGCAGGAGAGCAGTACTTC.

The chain employs TRBV5-4 and TRBJ2-3; perhaps TRBD2 as D (5 bases). The germline V gene encodes CDR1 SGHNT and CDR2 YYREEE (reference sequence). Trimming shortened V by 3 bases and J by 3 bases, and 11 bases separated the two germline ends. CDR3 length: 14 amino acids. CDR3 in amino acids: CASSSEGPTDTQYF. CDR3 DNA: TGTGCCAGCAGCTCCGAGGGCCCGACAGATACGCAGTATTTT.

The chain recombines TRBV27 with TRBJ2-7; no definite D call. The CDR3 runs to 10 residues. Trimming took off 9 bases at V and 0 bases at J, with 3 bases between the two ends. Germline V gene lookup returns CDR1 MNHEY and CDR2 SMNVEV (reference sequence). DNA of the CDR3: TGTGCCAGTCACTCCTACGAGCAGTACTTC. Protein: CASHSYEQYF.

The rearrangement links TRBV5-1 to TRBJ2-7; TRBD2 matches 12 bases. The CDR3 consists of 17 residues. V shed 4 bases and J 1 base; nucleotides not matched to a gene: 9. The germline V gene has CDR1 SGHRS and CDR2 YFSETQ. CDR3 in DNA: TGCGCCAGCAGCCCGACTAGCGGGAGAGGTTATTCCTACGAGCAGTACTTC. Translated: CASSPTSGRGYSYEQYF.

The gene calls are TRBV5-6 and TRBJ2-7; D uncertain. The CDR3 covers 11 residues. Germline V CDR1 and CDR2: SGHDT, YYEEEE. The V end lost 1 base, the J end lost 6 bases, and 5 bases lay between the germline ends. This CDR3 is CASSLTLEQYF. The CDR3 DNA is TGTGCCAGCAGCTTGACCCTCGAGCAGTACTTC.

The DNA of the CDR3 is TGTGCCTGGAGCGTCGGGACAGGGGTTTACGAGCAGTACTTC. This translates into CAWSVGTGVYEQYF. This chain connects TRBV30 to TRBJ2-7; 10 positions agree with TRBD1. V was clipped by 3 bases and J by 4 bases; unmatched bases: 6. This CDR3 spans 14 amino acids. The germline V gene encodes CDR1 GTSNPN and CDR2 SVGIG (reference sequence).

The chain carries TRBV14 and TRBJ1-1; D remains unclear. Trimming stripped 1 base from V and 0 bases from J, with 3 bases between. This CDR3 contains 13 residues. Germline V gene data show CDR1 as SGHDN and CDR2 as FVKESK. The chain's CDR3 is CASSQAVNTEAFF. CDR3 coding DNA: TGTGCCAGCAGCCAAGCGGTGAACACTGAAGCTTTCTTT.

V and J are TRBV18 and TRBJ2-5; 10 bases agree with TRBD2. The junction had 18 bases not matched to a gene; V was cut back by 6 bases and J by 5 bases. Germline V gene sequence: CDR1 KGHSH, CDR2 LQKENI. The CDR3 runs to 18 residues. DNA of the CDR3: TGTGCCAGCTCCCCTCCCCGCGGGGCTAGCGGGAGTCCCGAGACCCAGTACTTC. It yields the protein CASSPPRGASGSPETQYF.